This TCR beta chain was sequenced during a study of blood T cell repertoires in COVID-19. About the research overall: Sites in the United States, Italy and Spain provided acute and convalescent COVID-19 samples. From T cells, B-cell-depleted T cells, or PBMCs came the material, which was cDNA or gDNA.

This clone occurred a few times. Methods used by the authors: Estimation of nucleated cell counts was performed using reference gene primer amplification. Using immunoSEQ multiplex PCR, the repertoire was profiled, and TCRdb retains in-frame clones only, with some absent. D and trimming were read from the DNA, whereas the V and J calls and clone size are those reported in that table. The table has around 56,000 clones, less than 85% seen once. Trimming pared 6 bases from V and 8 bases from J, leaving 15 bases between. Germline CDR1 reads SNHLY; CDR2 reads FYNNEI. The CDR3 extends over 13 amino acids. The specimen was peripheral blood. The V gene is TRBV2, the J gene TRBJ2-3; weak D call: TRBD2 (7 bases). The source is a woman aged 70-85 years with acute or convalescent COVID-19. The CDR3 protein is CASSDKRGGTQYF. In nucleotides, the CDR3 is TGTGCCAGCAGCGACAAGAGGGGGGGTACGCAGTATTTT.